This T cell receptor beta chain was identified in a study of blood T cell repertoires in COVID-19. CDR3 size: 13 residues. After removal of 7 bases from V and 7 bases from J, the junction contained 8 bases not matched to a gene. The germline CDR1 and CDR2 sequences are SNHLY and FYNNEI. Produced via immunoSEQ multiplex PCR; TCRdb's table is partial and in-frame only. Of hundreds of thousands of clones in the sample, 86% are singletons; the top ten hold 1.4%. The clonotype comes from a woman between 25 and 40 years old with active or convalescent COVID-19. This rearrangement joins TRBV2 to TRBJ1-2; 8 positions match TRBD1. The material sequenced was peripheral blood. CDR3 loop: CASKGQVSLGYTF. The CDR3 DNA follows: TGTGCCAGCAAGGGACAGGTCTCCCTTGGCTACACCTTC.